What follows are 18 T cell receptor beta chains derived from one specimen sequenced in a study of CD8 T cells in ankylosing spondylitis. MiXCR, run by TCRdb on the 5' RACE reads, gives a single entry per CDR3 protein. In the table there are some 87,000 distinct CDR3 sequences, around 30% of which are singletons. The sequenced material came from blood, either unsorted or a sorted T cell fraction (not recorded which). These receptors were obtained from a male donor with ankylosing spondylitis or in good health (not recorded which).

The rearrangement joins TRBV12-3 or TRBV12-4 to TRBJ2-1; 10 bases fit TRBD2. V lost 6 bases and J lost 5; bases outside the gene matches: 4. The CDR3 is made up of 14 amino acids. Here the CDR3 reads CASRGLADHNEQFF. CDR3 sequence (DNA): TGTGCCAGCAGAGGACTAGCGGATCACAATGAGCAGTTCTTC.

A word on this clonotype: A much larger clone lies one base from this, so it may be a read error. The V call is TRBV29-1, the J call TRBJ2-6; D gene uncertain. CDR1 and CDR2 from the germline V gene are SQVTM and ANQGSEA. V lost 7 bases and J 0 bases, leaving 7 bases between the germline ends. The CDR3 totals 13 residues. The CDR3 here is CSAGASGANVLTF. The CDR3 nucleotides read TGCAGCGCGGGTGCCTCTGGGGCCAACGTCCTGACTTTC.

CDR3 residues: CASRPGTNNEQFF. The CDR3 nucleotides read TGTGCCAGCAGACCCGGGACTAACAATGAGCAGTTCTTC. This chain connects TRBV12-3 or TRBV12-4 to TRBJ2-1; 7 bases line up with TRBD2. Losses at the gene ends were 6 bases for V and 5 bases for J; bases not matched to a gene: 4. The CDR3 length is 13 residues.

This clonotype was seen many times. The chain couples TRBV7-6 to TRBJ1-3; 7 bases line up with TRBD1. The germline V gene encodes CDR1 SGHVS and CDR2 FNYEAQ. The ends lost 5 bases at V and 6 bases at J; junction bases unmatched: 7. The CDR3 contains 14 residues. Here the CDR3 DNA reads TGTGCCAGCAGCCCGGACAGGCCCAAAAACACCATATATTTT. This gives the protein CASSPDRPKNTIYF.

This clonotype was found a few times. The chain employs TRBV20-1 and TRBJ1-1; D is ambiguous. This CDR3 is 13 amino acids long. Germline assignment: CDR1 DFQATT and CDR2 SNEGSKA (reference sequence). Trimming removed 3 bases at V and 0 bases at J, with 8 bases between. The CDR3 sequence: CSASFNLNTEAFF. CDR3 coding DNA: TGCAGTGCTAGTTTTAACCTGAACACTGAAGCTTTCTTT.

This chain uses TRBV12-3 or TRBV12-4 with TRBJ1-5; D is ambiguous. V shed 2 bases and J shed 6 bases, with 14 bases lying between them. The CDR3 spans 15 residues. The CDR3, as DNA: TGTGCCAGCAGTTTAATTTTAGCAATAGGTCAGCCCCAGCATTTT. It is translated as CASSLILAIGQPQHF.

This clonotype turned up a few times. The chain employs TRBV19 and TRBJ2-1, with 10 positions matching TRBD1. The CDR3 is made up of 15 amino acids. Germline V gene data show CDR1 as LNHDA and CDR2 as SQIVND (reference sequence). With V trimmed by 6 bases and J by 3 bases, 5 bases remained unmatched. In nucleotides, the CDR3 is TGTGCCAGTAGGTTCAGGGACAGGGGCTACAATGAGCAGTTCTTC. This codes for CASRFRDRGYNEQFF.

CDR3 sequence: CASSLGAGSGNTIYF. In nucleotides, the CDR3 is TGTGCCAGCAGTTTAGGGGCAGGGTCTGGAAACACCATATATTTT. The V gene is TRBV12-3 or TRBV12-4, the J gene TRBJ1-3, with a tentative D call TRBD1 (5 bases). The CDR3 has 15 amino acids. Trimming shortened V by 1 base and J by 1 base, and 8 bases separated the two germline ends.

This clonotype has ten or more counts. V and J are TRBV5-1 and TRBJ2-3; the match to TRBD2 covers 9 bases. The germline V gene has CDR1 SGHRS and CDR2 YFSETQ. This CDR3 is 14 amino acids long. J gave up 5 bases and V 0 bases, and 1 base lay outside the gene matches. CDR3 sequence reads: CASSLVAGEDTQYF. Here the CDR3 DNA reads TGCGCCAGCAGCTTGGTAGCGGGGGAAGATACGCAGTATTTT.

This clonotype has just a few counts. The genes are TRBV6-5 and TRBJ2-7, with 7 bases lining up with TRBD1. Germline V lookup: CDR1 MNHEY, CDR2 SVGAGI. This CDR3 is 14 amino acids long. The junction had 4 bases not matched to a gene; V was cut back by 2 bases and J by 3 bases. For the CDR3, the DNA is TGTGCCAGCAGTTACGGGACAGCTAACTACGAGCAGTACTTC. Its protein is CASSYGTANYEQYF.

The genes are TRBV5-1 and TRBJ2-5, with D possibly being TRBD1 (5 bases). The V gene's germline CDR1 is SGHRS and CDR2 YFSETQ. Trimming took 1 base from V and 3 from J, leaving 10 bases between them. This CDR3 region has 14 residues. CDR3 DNA sequence: TGCGCCAGCAGCTTGACAGGTTCTGAAGAGACCCAGTACTTC. Protein sequence: CASSLTGSEETQYF.

V usage is TRBV11-1 and J usage is TRBJ2-7; 7 positions agree with TRBD1. The ends lost 5 bases at V and 5 bases at J; junction bases unmatched: 6. The CDR3 spans 13 residues. CDR1 is SGHAT and CDR2 is FQDESV in the germline V gene (reference sequence). CDR3 amino acids: CASSRDRENEQYV. CDR3 coding DNA: TGTGCCAGCAGCCGGGACAGAGAAAACGAGCAGTACGTC.

The chain combines TRBV18 with TRBJ2-4, with no clear D. Per the germline V gene, CDR1 is KGHSH and CDR2 is LQKENI. The CDR3 sequence is 15 residues long. V was trimmed by 2 bases and J by 4 bases, leaving 12 bases between them. CDR3 in amino acids: CASSPSWGRKNIQYF. CDR3 coding DNA: TGTGCCAGCTCACCAAGTTGGGGTCGGAAAAACATTCAGTACTTC.

CDR3: CASSSPGQAAQETQYF. The CDR3 DNA follows: TGTGCCAGCAGCTCCCCCGGGCAGGCGGCTCAAGAGACCCAGTACTTC. J is TRBJ2-5 and V is TRBV7-9; no reliable D call. Germline loops: CDR1 SEHNR, CDR2 FQNEAQ (reference sequence). This CDR3 has 16 residues. Trimming took 4 bases from V and 2 from J, leaving 17 bases between them.

This clonotype has more than one count but fewer than ten. The gene calls are TRBV5-1 and TRBJ2-1; D remains unclear. This CDR3 contains 14 residues. V was pared by 2 bases and J by 7 bases, with 13 bases between. Germline CDR1 reads SGHRS; CDR2 reads YFSETQ. The CDR3 region has the DNA TGCGCCAGCAGCTTCGGAGACCGCCCTAATGAGCAGTTCTTC. This translates into CASSFGDRPNEQFF. The full variable domain, in which reference TRBV5-1 and TRBJ2-1 provide the parts outside the CDR3, is KAGVTQTPRYLIKTRGQQVTLSCSPISGHRSVSWYQQTPGQGLQFLFEYFSETQRNKGNFPGRFSGRQFSNSRSEMNVSTLELGDSALYLCASSFGDRPNEQFFGPGTRLTVL.

About this clonotype: The junction does not match germline at one end; this may be a read error. The rearrangement links TRBV20-1 to TRBJ2-2; D ambiguous. Germline V CDR1 and CDR2: DFQATT, SNEGSKA (reference sequence). The CDR3 is 12 amino acids. The CDR3 DNA follows: TGCAGTGCCAGAGAAGGCCCCGGGGAGCTGTTTTTT. Translating it yields CSAREGPGELFF.

This clonotype turned up a few times. The CDR3 is CASSLVGSLEQYV. The CDR3 DNA follows: TGTGCCAGCAGCTTAGTTGGCAGTCTCGAGCAGTACGTC. V is TRBV11-2 and J is TRBJ2-7; D call uncertain. The V end was cut by 1 base, the J end by 6 bases, with 10 bases between. CDR1 is SGHAT, CDR2 FQNNGV, per germline. This CDR3 is built from 13 residues.

The chain links TRBV5-6 to TRBJ1-2, with TRBD1 matching over 9 bases. The V gene's germline CDR1 is SGHDT and CDR2 YYEEEE. This CDR3 spans 14 amino acids. After removal of 4 bases from V and 7 bases from J, the junction contained 8 bases not matched to a gene. The CDR3 spells CASSKDRGSGGYTF. DNA of the CDR3: TGTGCCAGCAGCAAGGACAGGGGCAGCGGTGGCTACACCTTC.